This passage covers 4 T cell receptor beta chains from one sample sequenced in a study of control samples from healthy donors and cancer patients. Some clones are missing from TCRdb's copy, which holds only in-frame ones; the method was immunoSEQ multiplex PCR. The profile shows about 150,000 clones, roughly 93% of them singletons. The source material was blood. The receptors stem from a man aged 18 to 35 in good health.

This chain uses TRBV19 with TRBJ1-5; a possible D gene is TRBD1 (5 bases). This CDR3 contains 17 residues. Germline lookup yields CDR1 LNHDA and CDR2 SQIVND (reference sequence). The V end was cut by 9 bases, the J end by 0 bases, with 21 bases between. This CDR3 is CASALVGEGYSNQPQHF. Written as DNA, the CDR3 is TGTGCCAGCGCCTTGGTCGGGGAGGGGTATAGCAATCAGCCCCAGCATTTT.

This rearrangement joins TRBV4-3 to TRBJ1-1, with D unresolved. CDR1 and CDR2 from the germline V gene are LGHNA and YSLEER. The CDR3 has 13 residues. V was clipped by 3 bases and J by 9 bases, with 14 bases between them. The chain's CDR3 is CASSQDVSRKAFF. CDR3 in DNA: TGCGCCAGCAGCCAGGATGTTAGCAGGAAAGCTTTCTTT.

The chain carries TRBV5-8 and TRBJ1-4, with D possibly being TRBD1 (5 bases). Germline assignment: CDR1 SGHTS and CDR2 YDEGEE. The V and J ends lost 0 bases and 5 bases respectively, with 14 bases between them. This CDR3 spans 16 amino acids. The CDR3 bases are TGTGCCAGCAGCTTGGAAGGGGCAATGAGGAATGAAAAACTGTTTTTT. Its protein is CASSLEGAMRNEKLFF.

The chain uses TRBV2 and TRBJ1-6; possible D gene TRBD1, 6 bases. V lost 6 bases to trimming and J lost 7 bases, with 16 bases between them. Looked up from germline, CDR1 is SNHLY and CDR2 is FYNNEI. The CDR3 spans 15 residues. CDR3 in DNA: TGTGCCAGCAGGAAAGGACAGACAGTAAATTCACCCCTCCACTTT. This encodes CASRKGQTVNSPLHF.